Following are 17 T cell receptor beta chains from one sample sequenced in a study of Ad26.COV2.S vaccination and SARS-CoV-2 variants. Some clones are missing from TCRdb's copy, which holds only in-frame ones; the method was immunoSEQ multiplex PCR. The sample includes about 320,000 clones, around four fifths seen only once; the top ten take 2.1%. Treatment denoted: 19 received Ad26.COV2.S at low or high dose, single or two shots; about 5 received placebo; per-sample allocation not given. Material that was analyzed had been drawn on day 63 after the first vaccine or placebo injection. The input for sequencing was peripheral blood, taken in a trial of Ad26.COV2.S vaccine versus placebo. These receptors were collected from a person between 18 and 60 years old who received the Ad26.COV2.S COVID-19 vaccine or a placebo.

This clone has more than one count but fewer than ten. The chain recombines TRBV28 with TRBJ2-7; 8 bases map to TRBD1. CDR1 and CDR2 (germline): MDHEN, SYDVKM. V lost 6 bases and J lost 9; bases outside the gene matches: 10. The CDR3 covers 13 residues. The CDR3 DNA follows: TGTGCCAGCAGCCGGCAGGGGGCCATGTGGCAGTACTTC. It codes for CASSRQGAMWQYF.

The chain combines TRBV19 with TRBJ1-1, with a weak D call TRBD1 (6 bases). The V end was cut by 5 bases, the J end by 0 bases, with 13 bases between. Germline V gives CDR1 LNHDA, CDR2 SQIVND (reference sequence). The CDR3 is 15 amino acids. CDR3 in DNA: TGTGCCAGTAGTTCTCGGGGGCAGCTGAACACTGAAGCTTTCTTT. As protein: CASSSRGQLNTEAFF.

The V gene is TRBV10-3, the J gene TRBJ2-2, with a weak D call TRBD1 (6 bases). Trimming pared 2 bases from V and 5 bases from J, leaving 9 bases between. The CDR3 is made up of 14 amino acids. From germline, CDR1 is ENHRY and CDR2 SYGVKD. The CDR3 region has the DNA TGTGCCATCAGTGAGAGGGGGAGTACCGGGGAGCTGTTTTTT. This sequence encodes CAISERGSTGELFF.

This clone occurred once. This chain links TRBV5-1 with TRBJ2-3; no clear D. The V and J ends lost 6 bases and 2 bases respectively, with 22 bases between them. Germline CDR1 reads SGHRS; CDR2 reads YFSETQ. The CDR3 loop spans 17 amino acids. The CDR3 coding sequence is TGCGCCAGCACCCTGGACGGATTGCCTGTTTACACAGATACGCAGTATTTT. Encoded protein: CASTLDGLPVYTDTQYF.

Notes on this clone: This CDR3 is also generated by other DNA sequences in the sample. The V gene is TRBV7-9, the J gene TRBJ2-5, with D possibly matching TRBD2 (7 bases). Per the germline V gene, CDR1 is SEHNR and CDR2 is FQNEAQ (reference sequence). V lost 0 bases, J lost 4 bases, and 9 bases lay in between. CDR3 length equals 14 residues. CDR3 DNA: TGTGCCAGCAGCTTAGCGGGGGGGCCAGAGACCCAGTACTTC. Translating it yields CASSLAGGPETQYF.

The chain couples TRBV12-3 or TRBV12-4 to TRBJ2-1; D not certain. The CDR3 sequence is 13 residues long. V lost 8 bases, J lost 0 bases, and 8 bases lay in between. The CDR3 protein is CASQRSSYNEQFF. CDR3 sequence (DNA): TGTGCCAGCCAACGGAGCTCCTACAATGAGCAGTTCTTC.

This clone is a singleton in its sample. The V gene is TRBV7-9, the J gene TRBJ2-3, with a tentative D call TRBD2 (5 bases). Germline V gene data show CDR1 as SEHNR and CDR2 as FQNEAQ (reference sequence). Between the trimmed V and J ends, which lost 5 bases and 0 bases, there was a span of 9 bases. This CDR3 region has 14 residues. CDR3 loop: CASSKEGSTDTQYF. For the CDR3, the DNA is TGTGCCAGCAGCAAAGAGGGAAGCACAGATACGCAGTATTTT.

The chain joins TRBV4-1 to TRBJ2-3; 7 positions agree with TRBD2. The CDR3 spans 14 residues. V shed 7 bases and J 6 bases; nucleotides not matched to a gene: 10. Germline CDR1 reads MGHRA; CDR2 reads YSYEKL. CDR3 sequence: CASTSQWGGDTQYF. CDR3 in DNA: TGCGCCAGCACCTCCCAGTGGGGAGGGGATACGCAGTATTTT.

The V gene is TRBV5-8, the J gene TRBJ2-6, with D perhaps matching TRBD1 (5 bases). CDR1 and CDR2 from the germline V gene are SGHTS and YDEGEE. The CDR3 has 19 residues. Between the trimmed V and J ends, which lost 4 bases and 1 base, there was a span of 21 bases. CDR3 region: CASSDRTAGYLSGANVLTF. CDR3 bases: TGTGCCAGCAGCGACCGGACGGCAGGGTATTTATCTGGGGCCAACGTCCTGACTTTC.

The chain employs TRBV10-3 and TRBJ1-6; D remains ambiguous. Looked up from germline, CDR1 is ENHRY and CDR2 is SYGVKD. Trimming pared 4 bases from V and 11 bases from J, leaving 12 bases between. This CDR3 is 13 amino acids long. CDR3 sequence: CAISVNSEAPLHF. Here the CDR3 DNA reads TGTGCCATCAGTGTAAACAGCGAGGCACCCCTCCACTTT.

The chain links TRBV27 to TRBJ1-2; D not resolved. Trimming shortened V by 2 bases and J by 4 bases, and 8 bases separated the two germline ends. CDR3 length: 13 residues. Per germline, CDR1 MNHEY and CDR2 SMNVEV (reference sequence). The DNA for the CDR3 is TGTGCCAGCAGTTTAAAGGCCGGCTATGGCTACACCTTC. Its translation is CASSLKAGYGYTF.

CDR3 in DNA: TGTGCCAGCAGATCCGCAGGGGACGGCTACACCTTC. Translation gives CASRSAGDGYTF. The V and J genes are TRBV28 and TRBJ1-2; D may be TRBD1 (6 bases). Germline V gene data show CDR1 as MDHEN and CDR2 as SYDVKM. Trimming left V 6 bases short and J 8 bases short, with 13 bases between. The CDR3 runs 12 residues.

The chain is built from TRBV3-1 (or the pseudogene TRBV3-2) and TRBJ1-5; the D gene is possibly TRBD1 (5 bases). The V gene's germline CDR1 is LGHDT and CDR2 YNNKEL (reference sequence). V dropped 1 base and J dropped 6 bases, with 13 bases sitting between them. CDR3 length: 15 residues. The CDR3 DNA sequence: TGTGCCAGCAGCCAAGGAAAGGGTGGGGGTCAGCCCCAGCATTTT. It codes for CASSQGKGGGQPQHF.

This clone was observed once. V and J are TRBV18 and TRBJ1-6; 7 bases map to TRBD1. V dropped 0 bases and J dropped 9; count of bases not matched to a gene: 17. The CDR3 length is 19 residues. Germline CDR1 KGHSH, CDR2 LQKENI. For the CDR3, the DNA is TGTGCCAGCTCACCACCCCCCTTCCGGTTGGACAGGACCCTTTCACCCCTCCACTTT. This translates into CASSPPPFRLDRTLSPLHF.

The DNA of the CDR3 is TGTGCCAGCAGCTCTCCAGGTAGGACAGGCAATATGTTTGAGCAGTTCTTC. Its translation is CASSSPGRTGNMFEQFF. The chain combines TRBV9 with TRBJ2-1, with TRBD1 matching over 7 bases. The CDR3 consists of 17 residues. The germline CDR1 and CDR2 sequences are SGDLS and YYNGEE. V shed 4 bases and J 9 bases; nucleotides not matched to a gene: 19.

The V gene is TRBV6-2 or TRBV6-3, the J gene TRBJ2-1; 11 nucleotides agree with TRBD2. The CDR3 extends over 17 amino acids. CDR1 is MNHEY and CDR2 is SVGEGT in the germline V gene. Losses at the gene ends were 4 bases for V and 5 bases for J; bases not matched to a gene: 10. The CDR3 loop is CASSLILTSGANNEQFF. The CDR3 DNA sequence: TGTGCCAGCAGTTTAATCCTGACTAGCGGGGCCAACAATGAGCAGTTCTTC.

The V gene is TRBV5-4, the J gene TRBJ2-7; D perhaps matches TRBD1 (5 bases). In germline, CDR1 is SGHNT, CDR2 YYREEE (reference sequence). The CDR3 loop spans 13 amino acids. Trimming shortened V by 0 bases and J by 9 bases, and 13 bases separated the two germline ends. CDR3 protein: CASSLGGLEVQYF. The DNA of the CDR3 is TGTGCCAGCAGCTTGGGGGGCCTCGAGGTGCAGTACTTC.